These 26 T cell receptor beta chains were all obtained from the same sample, sequenced in a study of T-cell memory formation after mild COVID-19 (dated by TCRdb to the early 2020s). Library generation was performed with 5' RACE. Sequencing was carried out with an Illumina NovaSeq 6000. Using fastp at Q25 and MiXCR, TCRdb reprocessed the public reads and kept productive beta chains. CDR3 protein sequences are deduplicated, and each keeps its most common genes and DNA. The sample table holds about 190,000 distinct CDR3 sequences, of which about 18% were seen once. 2.4% of the sample goes to the ten largest clones. Material for sequencing was PBMCs or a T cell subset sorted from them (not recorded which). These receptors all come from an adult woman who had mild COVID-19 (a few samples of this study predate the infection). The sample titles of this study are shuffled in the database, so cell type and time point are left out; the donor was told from shared clones.

V is TRBV6-6 and J is TRBJ2-7; the D is unclear. CDR1 MNHNY and CDR2 SVGAGI come from the germline V gene (reference sequence). The CDR3 contains 16 residues. The V gene lost 2 bases and the J gene lost 2 bases, with 16 bases spanning the gap. The CDR3 protein is CASSYIQTPRAYEQYF. The CDR3 bases are TGTGCCAGCAGTTACATACAAACACCCCGGGCCTACGAGCAGTACTTC.

This clonotype was picked up a small number of times. The genes are TRBV7-3 and TRBJ2-3; the D gene is possibly TRBD2 (6 bases). Germline CDR1 SGHTA, CDR2 FQGTGA. Trimming stripped 5 bases from V and 2 bases from J, with 17 bases between. The CDR3 extends over 16 amino acids. The CDR3 loop reads CASSPGAGGLTDTQYF. The CDR3 DNA is TGTGCCAGCAGCCCCGGAGCGGGCGGGCTCACAGATACGCAGTATTTT. Complete variable domain (other parts from reference TRBV7-3 and TRBJ2-3): GAGVSQTPSNKVTEKGKYVELRCDPISGHTALYWYRQSLGQGPEFLIYFQGTGAADDSGLPNDRFFAVRPEGSVSTLKIQRTERGDSAVYLCASSPGAGGLTDTQYFGPGTRLTVL.

The sample holds one count of this clonotype. The V gene is TRBV29-1, the J gene TRBJ2-7; D possibly uses TRBD1 or TRBD2 (7 bases each). The V end lost 1 base, the J end lost 0 bases, and 13 bases lay between the germline ends. The CDR3 is made up of 15 amino acids. CDR1 is SQVTM and CDR2 is ANQGSEA in the germline V gene. The CDR3 DNA reads as TGCAGCGTTGAAGCGGGGAGGGGGCCCTCCTACGAGCAGTACTTC. Amino acids: CSVEAGRGPSYEQYF.

This rearrangement joins TRBV24-1 to TRBJ1-1; the D gene is possibly TRBD1 (6 bases). CDR1 KGHDR and CDR2 SFDVKD come from the germline V gene. Trimming pared 2 bases from V and 9 bases from J, leaving 15 bases between. This CDR3 region has 14 residues. CDR3 bases: TGTGCCACCAGTGATTCCCCTAGGACAGATAAAGCTTTCTTT. Protein sequence: CATSDSPRTDKAFF.

This chain links TRBV10-3 with TRBJ1-5; D unresolved. The CDR3 sequence is 13 residues long. Germline CDR1 and CDR2: ENHRY and SYGVKD. V lost 3 bases and J lost 7, with 10 bases in between. The CDR3 is CAISENAGQPQHF. The CDR3 bases are TGTGCCATCAGTGAAAACGCGGGGCAGCCCCAGCATTTT.

The V call is TRBV7-9, the J call TRBJ1-5; D is ambiguous. With 7 bases removed from V and 7 bases from J, the gap between germline ends came to 11 bases. This CDR3 has 12 amino acids. CDR1 is SEHNR, CDR2 FQNEAQ, per germline (reference sequence). The CDR3 DNA reads as TGTGCCAGCACTACCCTTGGCCAGCCCCAGCATTTT. Translated, it gives CASTTLGQPQHF.

A single count supports this clonotype. This chain links TRBV24-1 with TRBJ1-2, with 10 bases identical to TRBD1. The J segment lost 7 bases and the V segment lost 6 bases, leaving 7 bases of the junction unmatched. Germline V CDR1 and CDR2: KGHDR, SFDVKD. The CDR3 is 14 residues long. CDR3 DNA: TGTGCCACCAGTCCCGGGACAGGGGTTCGTGGCTACACCTTC. As protein: CATSPGTGVRGYTF.

In this sample, this clonotype turned up a few times. This chain uses TRBV28 with TRBJ2-1, with D perhaps TRBD1 (6 bases). This CDR3 has 14 residues. Germline CDR1 MDHEN, CDR2 SYDVKM. Between the trimmed V and J ends, which lost 4 bases and 5 bases, there was a span of 12 bases. The CDR3 DNA reads as TGTGCCAGCAGTTCGCAGGGGATTGACAATGAGCAGTTCTTC. Residues: CASSSQGIDNEQFF.

The rearrangement uses TRBV5-1 and TRBJ2-7; D may match TRBD1 or TRBD2 (8 bases each). CDR1 is SGHRS, CDR2 YFSETQ, per germline. The CDR3 totals 19 residues. The V end was cut by 2 bases, the J end by 2 bases, with 26 bases between. The CDR3 bases are TGCGCCAGCAGCTTTAACCCCGGACAGGGCACTAGCGGTACCTACGAGCAGTACTTC. Its translation: CASSFNPGQGTSGTYEQYF.

There are a few counts of this clonotype. This chain joins TRBV6-1 and TRBJ2-3; D is unresolved. The CDR3 runs 13 residues. Germline V gene data show CDR1 as MNHNS and CDR2 as SASEGT. With 3 bases removed from V and 6 bases from J, the gap between germline ends came to 10 bases. The CDR3 DNA follows: TGTGCCAGCAGTGAGTCCCGACGGGATACGCAGTATTTT. Amino acid sequence: CASSESRRDTQYF.

The chain has TRBV3-1 and TRBJ2-7, with 11 positions matching TRBD2. V trimming: 2 bases; J trimming: 4 bases; junction bases outside the gene matches: 4. CDR1 is LGHDT and CDR2 is YNNKEL in the germline V gene (reference sequence). CDR3 size: 15 residues. The CDR3 sequence: CASSQTSGGLYEQYF. DNA for the CDR3: TGTGCCAGCAGCCAAACTAGCGGGGGATTATACGAGCAGTACTTC.

This clonotype was seen more than once but under ten times. The CDR3 here is CASSSGTGKMRGYTF. The CDR3, as DNA: TGTGCCAGCAGCTCAGGGACAGGGAAGATGCGAGGCTACACCTTC. This sequence joins TRBV5-4 and TRBJ1-2; 9 bases line up with TRBD1. Looked up from germline, CDR1 is SGHNT and CDR2 is YYREEE (reference sequence). This CDR3 has 15 residues. The V gene end was trimmed by 3 bases and the J gene end by 8 bases; junction bases not matched to a gene: 11.

This clonotype was found a few times. This sequence joins TRBV7-9 and TRBJ2-7; maybe TRBD2 (6 bases). This CDR3 region has 15 residues. V was shortened by 5 bases and J by 1 base, with 15 bases between the two germline ends. Germline V gene lookup returns CDR1 SEHNR and CDR2 FQNEAQ (reference sequence). Here the CDR3 DNA reads TGTGCCAGCAGCCCCCGGGGGACTCGGTCCTACGAGCAGTACTTC. Protein: CASSPRGTRSYEQYF.

This clonotype has more than one count but fewer than ten. The chain has TRBV20-1 and TRBJ2-1; 11 bases map to TRBD1. CDR3 length equals 16 residues. The germline V gene has CDR1 DFQATT and CDR2 SNEGSKA (reference sequence). The J segment lost 2 bases and the V segment lost 0 bases, leaving 3 bases of the junction unmatched. CDR3 region: CSARDAGQGAYNEQFF. CDR3 coding DNA: TGCAGTGCTAGAGATGCGGGACAGGGGGCCTACAATGAGCAGTTCTTC.

The CDR3 DNA sequence: TGTGCCAGCAGTGCAGACCGGGACAGAGGGCAGTATTTT. It is translated as CASSADRDRGQYF. This chain connects TRBV12-3 or TRBV12-4 to TRBJ2-3, with 7 nucleotides matching TRBD1. This CDR3 has 13 residues. The V and J ends lost 5 bases and 11 bases, in that order; junction bases with no gene match: 10.

The V call is TRBV6-5, the J call TRBJ1-1, with D possibly TRBD1 on 6 matching bases. The germline CDR1 and CDR2 sequences are MNHEY and SVGAGI. V was pared by 6 bases and J by 1 base, with 15 bases between. CDR3 size: 15 residues. The CDR3 nucleotides read TGTGCCAGCAGGACACAGGGCGCTCGGAACACTGAAGCTTTCTTT. Amino acid sequence: CASRTQGARNTEAFF.

This clonotype occurred a few times. V and J are TRBV6-2 or TRBV6-3 and TRBJ2-7, with 7 bases matching TRBD1. The CDR3 runs 14 residues. The germline V gene encodes CDR1 MNHEY and CDR2 SVGEGT. V dropped 2 bases and J dropped 2; count of bases not matched to a gene: 3. The CDR3: CASSYPTGTYEQYF. The CDR3 DNA reads TGTGCCAGCAGTTACCCGACAGGGACCTACGAGCAGTACTTC.

The J gene is TRBJ1-1, the V gene TRBV7-9, with D possibly being TRBD1 (5 bases). V lost 4 bases and J 6 bases, leaving 15 bases between the germline ends. The germline gives CDR1 SEHNR, CDR2 FQNEAQ (reference sequence). The CDR3 has 14 residues. CDR3 nucleotide sequence: TGTGCCAGCAGCTCGCTCCAGGGTAGCGCTGAAGCTTTCTTT. This codes for CASSSLQGSAEAFF.

Many counts were recorded for this clonotype. The rearrangement links TRBV29-1 to TRBJ2-1; the D call may be TRBD1 or TRBD2 (5 bases each). The V and J ends lost 7 bases and 6 bases respectively, with 10 bases between them. The CDR3 covers 11 residues. Germline V CDR1 and CDR2: SQVTM, ANQGSEA. CDR3 amino acids: CSGRDLNEQFF. The DNA of the CDR3 is TGCAGCGGCCGGGACCTCAATGAGCAGTTCTTC.

DNA for the CDR3: TGTGCCACCAGCAGAGTTGGGCTAGCGGGCAGGGGTGAGCAGTTCTTC. This encodes CATSRVGLAGRGEQFF. The chain couples TRBV15 to TRBJ2-1; 8 bases align to TRBD2. Germline values: CDR1 LNHNV, CDR2 YYDKDF (reference sequence). The trim removed 1 base at V and 9 bases at J, leaving 11 bases unmatched. This CDR3 has 16 amino acids.

The rearrangement uses TRBV5-4 and TRBJ2-1, with 10 bases fitting TRBD2. V lost 0 bases and J lost 9; bases outside the gene matches: 12. This CDR3 contains 17 residues. Germline V lookup: CDR1 SGHNT, CDR2 YYREEE (reference sequence). The CDR3 coding sequence is TGTGCCAGCAGCTTGGGTCGTAGCGGGAGGACTGGGGGTGAGCAGTTCTTC. This translates into CASSLGRSGRTGGEQFF.

Comments on this clonotype: With a much larger clone just one base away, this may be a read error. This chain connects TRBV7-9 to TRBJ2-3; D is unresolved. CDR3 size: 13 residues. Germline loops: CDR1 SEHNR, CDR2 FQNEAQ (reference sequence). Trimming pared 2 bases from V and 4 bases from J, leaving 7 bases between. CDR3 in DNA: TGTGCCAGCAGCTTATTTACCGCAGATACGCAGTATTTT. This translates into CASSLFTADTQYF.

This clonotype was observed a few times. V is TRBV14 and J is TRBJ2-5, with D perhaps matching TRBD1 (5 bases). Germline V gives CDR1 SGHDN, CDR2 FVKESK. The CDR3 sequence is 17 residues long. V lost 2 bases, J lost 1 base, and 17 bases lay in between. CDR3 residues: CASSQSVGTGPQETQYF. CDR3 in DNA: TGTGCCAGCAGCCAAAGTGTTGGAACAGGCCCCCAAGAGACCCAGTACTTC. Drawing the rest from reference TRBV14 and TRBJ2-5, the complete variable domain is EAGVTQFPSHSVIEKGQTVTLRCDPISGHDNLYWYRRVMGKEIKFLLHFVKESKQDESGMPNNRFLAERTGGTYSTLKVQPAELEDSGVYFCASSQSVGTGPQETQYFGPGTRLLVL.

The CDR3 protein is CASSLGLALAGTSTDTQYF. The CDR3 DNA is TGTGCCAGCAGCTTAGGTCTTGCCTTAGCGGGGACTAGCACAGATACGCAGTATTTT. The V call is TRBV7-8, the J call TRBJ2-3; TRBD2 matches at 8 bases. Trimming at V came to 1 base and at J to 0 bases, leaving 12 bases not matched to a gene. The length of the CDR3 is 19 residues. The germline V gene has CDR1 SGHVS and CDR2 FQNEAQ.

This chain links TRBV20-1 with TRBJ1-5; TRBD1 aligns across 8 bases. V trimming: 1 base; J trimming: 10 bases; junction bases outside the gene matches: 12. Germline-derived CDR1 and CDR2 are DFQATT and SNEGSKA (reference sequence). The CDR3 contains 15 residues. The CDR3 spells CSARGTGSPRVPQHF. As DNA, the CDR3 is TGCAGTGCTAGAGGGACAGGGAGCCCCAGGGTACCCCAGCATTTT.

This clonotype was counted only a few times. The rearrangement joins TRBV6-2 or TRBV6-3 to TRBJ1-6; D is ambiguous. V gave up 5 bases and J gave up 0 bases, with 8 bases separating them. The germline V gene has CDR1 MNHEY and CDR2 SVGEGT. The CDR3 runs to 15 residues. The CDR3 nucleotides are TGTGCCAGCAGTCAAACCTACTCCTATAATTCACCCCTCCACTTT. Its protein product is CASSQTYSYNSPLHF.